This entry concerns a single T cell receptor beta chain. Its antigen remains unidentified. The template was RNA from unsorted bulk tissue. More than 3 cm separated this lung sample from the edge of the tumor. Chemotherapy-naive patients with new lung cancer underwent thoracic surgery in China, August–November 2014. These data belong to a study of tumor and adjacent non-tumor tissue in lung cancer. Overall study findings and caveats: Shorter survival was associated with higher TCR diversity in tumors. TCR diversity was significantly greater in tumor than normal lung tissue.

This CDR3 is built from 16 residues. V was clipped by 5 bases and J by 3 bases, with 19 bases between them. Per germline, CDR1 ENHRY and CDR2 SYGVKD. Three rounds of nested PCR, following a modified ARM-PCR protocol, produced the TCRbeta library. Each CDR3 protein is one row after TCRdb ran MiXCR on the multiplex PCR reads. Of some 99,000 distinct CDR3 sequences in the sample, about 61% are singletons; the top ten hold around 20%. The sequence was collected from a man in his fifties or sixties with non-small cell lung cancer. Material: distant non-tumor lung tissue. The chain joins TRBV10-3 to TRBJ1-2; D is uncertain. CDR3 bases: TGTGCCATCAGTAAATCGAAAATTAGCAGCGACTATGGCTACACCTTC. Its translation: CAISKSKISSDYGYTF.